This T cell receptor beta chain was obtained from a study of T cell responses to AZD1222 COVID-19 vaccine. The study, taken as a whole, reports: A rise in Spike-specific TCR breadth and depth followed two AZD1222 doses.

Generated by immunoSEQ multiplex PCR, the TCRdb table keeps only in-frame clones and is missing some. The profile shows approximately 150,000 clones, around 90% of them singletons. Trimming stripped 5 bases from V and 1 base from J, with 18 bases between. The CDR3 covers 17 residues. Germline V CDR1 and CDR2: MGHRA, YSYEKL. Points on this clone: Its antigen remains unknown.

Recipients boosted at about 4 weeks or about 12 weeks are pooled. Here the sequenced sample was peripheral blood, taken 28 days after the second AZD1222 dose. The chain uses TRBV4-1 and TRBJ1-5; D is perhaps TRBD1 (6 bases). This TCR was recovered from an adult who received the AZD1222 COVID-19 vaccine. In nucleotides, the CDR3 is TGCGCCAGCAGCTCCGGGGGAGGGGGTCAGAGCAATCAGCCCCAGCATTTT. This sequence encodes CASSSGGGGQSNQPQHF.